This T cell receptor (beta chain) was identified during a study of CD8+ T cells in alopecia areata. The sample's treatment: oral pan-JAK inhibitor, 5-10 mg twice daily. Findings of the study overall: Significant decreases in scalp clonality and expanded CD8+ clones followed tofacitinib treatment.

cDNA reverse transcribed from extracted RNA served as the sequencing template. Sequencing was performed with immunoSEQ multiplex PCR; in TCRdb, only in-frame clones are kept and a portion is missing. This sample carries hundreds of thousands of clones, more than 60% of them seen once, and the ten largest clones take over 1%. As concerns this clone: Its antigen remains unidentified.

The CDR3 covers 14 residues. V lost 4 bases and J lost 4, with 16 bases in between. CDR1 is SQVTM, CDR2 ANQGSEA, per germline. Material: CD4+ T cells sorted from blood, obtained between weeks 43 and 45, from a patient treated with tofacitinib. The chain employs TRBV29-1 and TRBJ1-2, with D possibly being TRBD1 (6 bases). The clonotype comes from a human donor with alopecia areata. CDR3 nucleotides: TGCAGCGTTGTGGGGAACAGGGTGGGCTATGGCTACACCTTC. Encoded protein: CSVVGNRVGYGYTF.